The present T cell receptor (beta chain) was sequenced within a study of tissue T cells after allogeneic stem cell transplantation (dated by TCRdb to 2022 to 2024). Background for the entire study: Over an approximately three-year period, about seven adult allo-HCT recipients who had steroid-refractory GVHD were prospectively enrolled in a research-autopsy study. All GVHD patients had gastrointestinal GVHD and received several lines of GVHD-directed therapy; several also had skin involvement. In viably preserved blood and marrow, CD3+ T cells were flow-sorted if cell numbers allowed, whereas smaller samples went directly to DNA extraction. Using research autopsies of patients with and without GVHD, plus mouse models of GVHD, the study profiled TCR beta repertoires across many tissues. The human part of the study was a prospective observational study with no blinding and no randomization. Every GVHD patient got a graft from a donor, with several grafts unmodified and three CD34-selected to deplete T cells. About five GVHD patients had pre-transplant PBMCs available, and those PBMCs were of recipient origin.

Library preparation used the immunoSEQ multiplex PCR assay. Adaptive Biotechnologies performed the TCRbeta CDR3 sequencing at survey depth and reported CDR3 sequences, V/J genes, productive frequency and template counts. TCR beta CDR3 regions were amplified from genomic DNA instead of RNA. The source study handled its data this way. Pairwise repertoire overlap between tissues was quantified with Jensen-Shannon divergence, where 1 means complete divergence and 0 identical. Based on pairwise JSD values, tissues were grouped by single-linkage agglomerative hierarchical clustering, and the results were shown as dendrograms. GLIPH2 was run on all patient samples with simulation_depth 1000, kmer_min_depth 3, cdr3_length_cutoff 8, keeping groups with more than two unique CDR3s. A standardized tissue-overlap score was generated by extrapolating Jaccard GLIPH-group overlap across patients to a standard repertoire size of 1000 clones. To look at how diversity was associated with clinical or experimental variables, linear mixed-effect models were used, with tissue treated as a fixed effect and individual treated as a random effect. Here the immuneACCESS table is served through TCRdb, limited to in-frame sequences with V and J called. Missing clones are a known gap in these copies; in checked studies unresolved V genes cover under half, and the rest lacks a known reason. The DNA was the basis for D and trimming; V, J and clone size are from that table. In this sample the table shows approximately 45,000 clones, over 85% of which occur a single time. The top ten hold 3.8% of the sample.

Deletion took 6 bases off V and 2 bases off J, with a span of 11 bases between the germline ends. Sequences MNHNY (CDR1) and SVGAGI (CDR2) are obtained from the germline V gene (reference sequence). From its cysteine to its phenylalanine, the CDR3 spans 14 amino acids. Only the CDR3 region is kept as DNA, spanning 42 bases read in frame from base 1. A note on this clone: Its antigen is unknown. No base quality information exists; no much larger clone differs at one position.

The paper's findings and limits, for the study overall: Within patients, how anatomically similar tissues were was a major factor shaping TCR repertoire composition, regardless of disease or transplant status. The patient cohort was small and clinically heterogeneous, and sampling depth was acknowledged as a limitation. The study did not determine which tissue TCRs were alloreactive or antigen-specific, and some clones might have been persisting host cells. Not many T cell clones showed up in more than one patient, yet clustering based on motifs uncovered repertoire signatures that were shared across patients in a tissue-specific way. In both patients and mice, T cells from blood and spleen covered only a limited part of the TCR repertoire found in tissues.

The time point label for this specimen denotes: recipient (host-origin) PBMCs collected before allo-HCT. The clonotype originates from a woman aged 40 to 75 who later had graft-versus-host disease after an allogeneic stem cell transplant. The sample in question was blood, obtained before transplantation. The chain is encoded by TRBV6-6 joined to TRBJ2-1, and perhaps TRBD2 as D gene, on 6 matching bases. The DNA sequence is given as TGTGCCAGCAGGGCGGGCGGGGCCTACAATGAGCAGTTCTTC. Translated, it gives CASRAGGAYNEQFF.